This T cell receptor (beta chain) was documented in a study of blood T cell repertoires in COVID-19. Looking at the study overall: Samples representing acute and convalescent COVID-19 were sourced from the United States, Italy and Spain. The cDNA or gDNA used as material had been derived from T cells, B-cell-depleted T cells, or PBMCs.

In the original processing: Reference gene primer amplification gave estimated nucleated cell counts. Assay: immunoSEQ multiplex PCR; the TCRdb copy retains only in-frame clones and omits some. V, J and clone size derive from that table, while D and trimming were established from the DNA sequence. The sample records approximately 400,000 clones, more than 70% being singletons. The CDR3 is 18 residues long. V shed 4 bases and J 1 base; nucleotides not matched to a gene: 13. Germline CDR1 SGHRS, CDR2 YFSETQ. Specimen: peripheral blood. The clonotype was recovered from a man aged 40-50 years with acute or convalescent COVID-19. The rearrangement uses TRBV5-1 and TRBJ1-5, with 8 bases fitting TRBD1. CDR3 bases: TGCGCCAGCAGCGCCGGGACAGGCGATCGAGGGAGCAATCAGCCCCAGCATTTT. Translating gives CASSAGTGDRGSNQPQHF.